This T cell receptor beta chain came from a study of regulatory T cells in long-lasting Graves disease. Researchers made TCR beta libraries by using iRepertoire HTBI primers and running Arm-PCR on CDR3 regions. One entry per CDR3 protein results from TCRdb running MiXCR on the multiplex PCR reads. The sample records hundreds of thousands of distinct CDR3 sequences, about a sixth being singletons. Time point denoted: newly diagnosed GD, antithyroid drugs for less than 3 months. Extracted RNA from PBMCs served as the source of the TCR library. This clonotype was counted many times. Separately, the same data were catalogued under a study of T cells in Graves' hyperthyroidism and ophthalmopathy. That paper adds: The definition of stable Graves' hyperthyroidism was no ophthalmopathy progression within 18 months.

The TCR comes from a man aged 40-49 years with Graves disease. Sequenced material: peripheral blood mononuclear cells (PBMCs), taken at new diagnosis, from a patient treated with antithyroid drugs.

CDR3 coding DNA: TGTGCCAGCAGGTATACAGGTCTCGGTCAGCCCCAGCATTTT. Encoded protein: CASRYTGLGQPQHF. The chain combines TRBV2 with TRBJ1-5; possibly TRBD1 for D (5 bases). Trimming took off 6 bases at V and 6 bases at J, with 15 bases between the two ends. The CDR3 has 14 amino acids. Germline V gene data show CDR1 as SNHLY and CDR2 as FYNNEI.